A single T cell receptor (beta chain) is shown here with its context. TCRdb's copy holds only in-frame clones and misses some; the assay was immunoSEQ multiplex PCR. The repertoire holds roughly 380,000 clones, with about 90% as singletons. This entry is derived from a study of blood T cell repertoires in COVID-19. Study information: Donors in the United States, Italy and Spain gave samples during acute or convalescent COVID-19.

The CDR3 sequence is 15 residues long. Germline V lookup: CDR1 SGHNT, CDR2 YYREEE (reference sequence). Unmatched junction bases numbered 4, after V lost 5 bases and J lost 0 bases. All recovered Cohort 3 donors got two negative PCRs, got clearance, or saw symptom resolution. What was sequenced was PBMCs or T cells enriched from blood (not recorded which). The V and J genes are TRBV5-4 and TRBJ2-2, with TRBD1 matching over 7 bases. The TCR originated in a woman in her 30s who had recovered from COVID-19. For the CDR3, the DNA is TGTGCCAGCAGGCCCGACAGGGCGAACACCGGGGAGCTGTTTTTT. This gives the protein CASRPDRANTGELFF.